A single sample is the source of the 18 T cell receptor beta chains below, sequenced in a study of blood T cell repertoires in COVID-19 (dated by TCRdb to 2020 to 2022). The library came from the immunoSEQ multiplex PCR assay. This is the immuneACCESS table as TCRdb keeps it, with only in-frame sequences that have V and J called. A part of the clones is gone; compared with another copy, unresolved V genes explain less than half, and the rest is unexplained. The sample contains almost 500,000 clones, 75% to 90% of them found a single time. The ten most abundant clones make up approximately 8% of the sample. Input material: PBMCs or T cells enriched from blood (not recorded which). The source is a woman aged 55-69 years who had recovered from COVID-19.

This clone appeared a few times. The chain is built from TRBV29-1 and TRBJ1-2; 8 bases agree with TRBD1. Germline CDR1 is SQVTM and CDR2 is ANQGSEA. The CDR3 has 12 residues. The ends lost 5 bases at V and 8 bases at J; junction bases unmatched: 7. DNA for the CDR3: TGCAGCGTTTCAGGGGGCGGTTGGGGCTACACCTTC. Protein product: CSVSGGGWGYTF.

The chain employs TRBV6-5 and TRBJ1-1; D might be TRBD1 (6 bases). Germline-derived CDR1 and CDR2 are MNHEY and SVGAGI. The CDR3 consists of 14 residues. V lost 7 bases, J lost 4 bases, and 16 bases lay in between. CDR3 bases: TGTGCCAGCAACCTGGACAGTTCTCCCACTGAAGCTTTCTTT. Its translation: CASNLDSSPTEAFF.

The J gene is TRBJ2-1, the V gene TRBV28; no firm D call. Germline CDR1 and CDR2: MDHEN and SYDVKM. The V and J ends lost 4 bases and 5 bases respectively, with 3 bases between them. The CDR3 is made up of 11 amino acids. The CDR3 spells CASSSNNEQFF. DNA for the CDR3: TGTGCCAGCAGTTCAAACAATGAGCAGTTCTTC.

Turning to this clone: Other DNA sequences in this sample translate to the same CDR3. This chain links TRBV20-1 with TRBJ1-4; D remains unclear. The CDR3 extends over 10 amino acids. From germline, CDR1 is DFQATT and CDR2 SNEGSKA (reference sequence). V was cut by 2 bases and J by 8 bases, with 3 bases left in between. CDR3 sequence reads: CSARREKLFF. CDR3 DNA sequence: TGCAGTGCTAGACGGGAAAAACTGTTTTTT.

This clone showed up just a few times. The same CDR3 also results from other DNA sequences found in this sample. The CDR3, as DNA: TGTGCCACCAGTGACCTGGGACAGTCCTATGGCTACACCTTC. Amino acids: CATSDLGQSYGYTF. The V call is TRBV24-1, the J call TRBJ1-2; the match to TRBD1 covers 7 bases. The V segment lost 4 bases and the J segment 4 bases; nucleotides outside the gene matches: 5. Germline loops: CDR1 KGHDR, CDR2 SFDVKD. There are 14 residues in the CDR3.

V is TRBV28 and J is TRBJ1-1; 7 positions match TRBD1. Trimming cost V 6 bases and J 9 bases; bases outside gene matches: 10. Germline V lookup: CDR1 MDHEN, CDR2 SYDVKM. The CDR3 length is 13 residues. CDR3 DNA: TGTGCCAGCAGAACTCAGGACAGGTGGAAAGCTTTCTTT. Translated: CASRTQDRWKAFF.

This clone was observed a single time. J is TRBJ2-7 and V is TRBV4-1; 9 positions match TRBD1. The V gene end was trimmed by 1 base and the J gene end by 4 bases; junction bases not matched to a gene: 14. This CDR3 contains 18 residues. Germline CDR1 and CDR2: MGHRA and YSYEKL. The CDR3 nucleotides are TGCGCCAGCAGCCAAGCTCCTCTCCGGGACAGGGTGAGGTACGAGCAGTACTTC. It translates to CASSQAPLRDRVRYEQYF.

This clone occurred once. The chain carries TRBV2 and TRBJ2-6, with D tentatively TRBD2 (5 bases). Germline CDR1 reads SNHLY; CDR2 reads FYNNEI. The V end lost 10 bases, the J end lost 3 bases, and 13 bases lay between the germline ends. This CDR3 region has 14 residues. The CDR3 DNA is TGTGCCATTCCGAGGAGCGGTGGGGCCAACGTCCTGACTTTC. Protein sequence: CAIPRSGGANVLTF.

The chain recombines TRBV27 with TRBJ1-6; maybe TRBD1 (6 bases). Germline V gene lookup returns CDR1 MNHEY and CDR2 SMNVEV (reference sequence). The germline V and J ends were trimmed by 3 bases and 6 bases, with 12 bases remaining between them. This CDR3 has 15 amino acids. CDR3 bases: TGTGCCAGCAGTTTTCAAACAGGGCGTAATTCACCCCTCCACTTT. This translates into CASSFQTGRNSPLHF.

V is TRBV24-1 and J is TRBJ2-6; D is unclear. Germline CDR1 is KGHDR and CDR2 is SFDVKD. Trimming stripped 6 bases from V and 0 bases from J, with 26 bases between. The CDR3 loop spans 21 amino acids. CDR3 in amino acids: CATSPGVGRRILSSGANVLTF. DNA of the CDR3: TGTGCCACCAGTCCCGGAGTTGGCCGAAGGATATTGAGCTCTGGGGCCAACGTCCTGACTTTC.

J is TRBJ1-3 and V is TRBV2; D may be TRBD1 (5 bases). CDR3 length: 16 amino acids. Per the germline V gene, CDR1 is SNHLY and CDR2 is FYNNEI. Trimming pared 7 bases from V and 0 bases from J, leaving 16 bases between. CDR3 amino acids: CASTHWGVDSGNTIYF. CDR3 nucleotide sequence: TGTGCCAGCACCCACTGGGGGGTTGACTCTGGAAACACCATATATTTT.

The V gene is TRBV11-3, the J gene TRBJ2-1; D perhaps matches TRBD2 (6 bases). Trimming removed 1 base from V and 7 bases from J, with 14 bases in between. Germline loops: CDR1 SGHNT, CDR2 YENEEA. This CDR3 comprises 15 residues. The CDR3 region has the DNA TGTGCCAGCAGCTTAGGGAGGGCGGGGTTAAATGAGCAGTTCTTC. Protein: CASSLGRAGLNEQFF.

This chain links TRBV5-1 with TRBJ2-3; 7 bases fit TRBD1. This CDR3 is 15 amino acids long. The J segment lost 2 bases and the V segment lost 0 bases, leaving 3 bases of the junction unmatched. The germline V gene has CDR1 SGHRS and CDR2 YFSETQ. CDR3 DNA sequence: TGCGCCAGCAGCTTGGGACAGGGTAACACAGATACGCAGTATTTT. Translated: CASSLGQGNTDTQYF.

This sequence joins TRBV7-8 and TRBJ2-1; perhaps TRBD1 as D (6 bases). CDR1 is SGHVS and CDR2 is FQNEAQ in the germline V gene. This CDR3 is built from 17 residues. Trimming removed 2 bases at V and 6 bases at J, with 20 bases between. The CDR3 sequence is CASSLYRGRGPLNEQFF. The CDR3, as DNA: TGTGCCAGCAGCTTATATCGGGGCAGGGGACCTCTCAATGAGCAGTTCTTC.

The chain links TRBV3-1 (or the pseudogene TRBV3-2) to TRBJ1-3, with D possibly matching TRBD1 (5 bases). Germline V gives CDR1 LGHDT, CDR2 YNNKEL (reference sequence). This CDR3 is 15 amino acids long. The ends were cut back, 4 bases at V and 0 bases at J, with 10 bases in the middle. CDR3 sequence: CASSLGRGSGNTIYF. The CDR3 bases are TGTGCCAGCAGCCTCGGGAGGGGCTCTGGAAACACCATATATTTT.

The V and J genes are TRBV24-1 and TRBJ1-5; D remains unclear. Germline V CDR1 and CDR2: KGHDR, SFDVKD. The CDR3 is 14 amino acids. V was clipped by 5 bases and J by 3 bases, with 10 bases between them. Here the CDR3 DNA reads TGTGCCACCAGTGCCGCGGAGATCAATCAGCCCCAGCATTTT. Amino acids: CATSAAEINQPQHF.

This chain links TRBV7-8 with TRBJ2-5; 14 bases match TRBD2. Germline V lookup: CDR1 SGHVS, CDR2 FQNEAQ. The V and J ends lost 1 base and 2 bases, in that order; junction bases with no gene match: 6. This CDR3 has 18 amino acids. The CDR3 loop reads CASSLETSGGALQETQYF. CDR3 DNA sequence: TGTGCCAGCAGCTTAGAGACTAGCGGGGGGGCCCTTCAAGAGACCCAGTACTTC. The variable domain in full, completed from reference TRBV7-8 and TRBJ2-5, reads GAGVSQSPRYKVAKRGQDVALRCDPISGHVSLFWYQQALGQGPEFLTYFQNEAQLDKSGLPSDRFFAERPEGSVSTLKIQRTQQEDSAVYLCASSLETSGGALQETQYFGPGTRLLVL.

The chain uses TRBV9 and TRBJ2-3; maybe TRBD1 (5 bases). From germline, CDR1 is SGDLS and CDR2 YYNGEE. The CDR3 runs 16 residues. V was trimmed by 1 base and J by 7 bases, leaving 19 bases between them. The CDR3 sequence is CASSVRPGHLNHTQYF. The CDR3, as DNA: TGTGCCAGCAGCGTAAGGCCAGGGCACCTCAACCATACGCAGTATTTT.